The 14 T cell receptor beta chains presented below share a single source sample, sequenced in a study of blood T cell repertoires in COVID-19. Libraries were prepared by immunoSEQ multiplex PCR; TCRdb keeps only in-frame clonotypes and omits some of them. The data contain 250,000 or so clones, more than 70% of them singletons. The sample comprised peripheral blood. The receptors shown here come from an elderly man with acute or convalescent COVID-19.

This chain connects TRBV5-1 to TRBJ2-4; D possibly corresponds to TRBD2 (7 bases). The CDR3 runs 15 residues. V was cut by 0 bases and J by 7 bases, with 14 bases left in between. The germline gives CDR1 SGHRS, CDR2 YFSETQ. CDR3 bases: TGCGCCAGCAGCTTGGAACGGGGGGCACTGAACATTCAGTACTTC. Encoded protein: CASSLERGALNIQYF.

The chain joins TRBV29-1 to TRBJ2-5, with 13 positions matching TRBD2. The germline V gene has CDR1 SQVTM and CDR2 ANQGSEA. CDR3 length equals 13 residues. J gave up 5 bases and V 7 bases, and 4 bases lay outside the gene matches. The DNA of the CDR3 is TGCAGCGCAGCGACTAGCGGGGGGGAGACCCAGTACTTC. Translating it yields CSAATSGGETQYF.

The chain employs TRBV5-1 and TRBJ2-7, with TRBD1 identical over 7 bases. This CDR3 has 13 amino acids. The V and J ends lost 4 bases and 3 bases, in that order; junction bases with no gene match: 4. The germline gives CDR1 SGHRS, CDR2 YFSETQ. The CDR3 DNA sequence: TGCGCCAGCAGCCCGAGACAGGGCTACGAGCAGTACTTC. Translated: CASSPRQGYEQYF.

This clone was observed a handful of times. The rearrangement joins TRBV2 to TRBJ1-6; perhaps TRBD1 as D (5 bases). Germline assignment: CDR1 SNHLY and CDR2 FYNNEI. V lost 7 bases to trimming and J lost 8 bases, with 15 bases between them. This CDR3 is built from 14 residues. The CDR3 here is CASKRDSEYSPLHF. Here the CDR3 DNA reads TGTGCCAGCAAACGGGACTCGGAGTATTCACCCCTCCACTTT.

This clone was detected once. The V gene is TRBV19, the J gene TRBJ2-1; D is possibly TRBD2 (6 bases). Trimming removed 4 bases at V and 3 bases at J, with 22 bases between. This CDR3 comprises 18 residues. Germline V lookup: CDR1 LNHDA, CDR2 SQIVND (reference sequence). The CDR3: CASSNNPGLRGGYNEQFF. Written as DNA, the CDR3 is TGTGCCAGTAGTAACAATCCGGGACTCCGTGGCGGCTACAATGAGCAGTTCTTC.

V is TRBV20-1 and J is TRBJ2-1; 9 bases agree with TRBD1. J was trimmed by 6 bases and V by 3 bases; bases with no gene match: 9. CDR3 length: 15 residues. Germline CDR1 is DFQATT and CDR2 is SNEGSKA (reference sequence). CDR3 residues: CSASPWTGESNEQFF. In nucleotides, the CDR3 is TGCAGTGCTAGTCCCTGGACAGGGGAGTCCAATGAGCAGTTCTTC.

This clone was seen more than once but under ten times. The genes are TRBV6-6 and TRBJ1-6, with 8 bases lining up with TRBD1. Germline assignment: CDR1 MNHNY and CDR2 SVGAGI (reference sequence). The CDR3 has 16 residues. Trimming took 4 bases from V and 6 from J; bases not matched to a gene: 8. The CDR3 DNA reads TGTGCCAGCAGTTCAGGACAGGGTGTGGGTAATTCACCCCTCCACTTT. It is translated as CASSSGQGVGNSPLHF.

This clone showed up just once. This rearrangement joins TRBV19 to TRBJ2-7; the match to TRBD1 covers 10 bases. This CDR3 has 14 amino acids. Trimming removed 5 bases from V and 3 bases from J; junction bases left unmatched: 4. Germline CDR1 LNHDA, CDR2 SQIVND (reference sequence). The CDR3 here is CASSHRTGGYEQYF. The CDR3 coding sequence is TGTGCCAGTAGTCACAGGACAGGGGGCTACGAGCAGTACTTC.

The CDR3 here is CASKVLSSGNTIYF. For the CDR3, the DNA is TGTGCCAGCAAAGTCCTTAGCTCTGGAAACACCATATATTTT. The rearrangement joins TRBV7-8 to TRBJ1-3; D is undetermined. The V gene's germline CDR1 is SGHVS and CDR2 FQNEAQ. There are 14 residues in the CDR3. V gave up 7 bases and J gave up 0 bases, with 10 bases separating them.

The V and J genes are TRBV6-2 or TRBV6-3 and TRBJ2-1; a weak D match, TRBD2 (6 bases). The CDR3 has 16 residues. The V end was cut by 2 bases, the J end by 2 bases, with 13 bases between. The germline V gene encodes CDR1 MNHEY and CDR2 SVGEGT. CDR3 nucleotide sequence: TGTGCCAGCAGTTACGAACTGGGACTTCCCTACAATGAGCAGTTCTTC. Its translation is CASSYELGLPYNEQFF.

CDR3 sequence reads: CASSYGLAGGADTQYF. The CDR3 nucleotides are TGTGCCAGCAGTTACGGGCTAGCGGGGGGCGCAGATACGCAGTATTTT. The V call is TRBV6-5, the J call TRBJ2-3; 11 bases align to TRBD2. CDR1 and CDR2 from the germline V gene are MNHEY and SVGAGI. The CDR3 length is 16 residues. V shed 2 bases and J 4 bases; nucleotides not matched to a gene: 5.

V is TRBV5-1 and J is TRBJ1-3; 9 nucleotides line up with TRBD1. CDR1 is SGHRS and CDR2 is YFSETQ in the germline V gene. The CDR3 has 16 residues. V gave up 4 bases and J gave up 2 bases; unmatched junction bases: 7. As DNA, the CDR3 is TGCGCCAGCAGCCCACGTACAGGGGGCCCTGGAAACACCATATATTTT. Residues: CASSPRTGGPGNTIYF.

Only one count was recorded for this clone. This rearrangement joins TRBV5-4 to TRBJ1-1; D is ambiguous. The CDR3 extends over 13 amino acids. Germline loops: CDR1 SGHNT, CDR2 YYREEE (reference sequence). Between the trimmed V and J ends, which lost 3 bases and 0 bases, there was a span of 6 bases. The CDR3 reads CASSSILNTEAFF. CDR3 coding DNA: TGTGCCAGCAGCTCTATACTGAACACTGAAGCTTTCTTT.

The chain has TRBV7-9 and TRBJ1-4, with 9 bases matching TRBD1. CDR3 length: 15 residues. Germline V CDR1 and CDR2: SEHNR, FQNEAQ (reference sequence). The V and J ends lost 4 bases and 8 bases, in that order; junction bases with no gene match: 8. Here the CDR3 reads CASSYWTGVLEKLFF. The CDR3 DNA reads as TGTGCCAGCAGCTATTGGACAGGGGTTTTGGAAAAACTGTTTTTT.